The sequence of this T cell receptor beta chain was determined in a study of a mutant IDH1 vaccine in newly diagnosed glioma. Profiling relied on immunoSEQ multiplex PCR, and the TCRdb table lists in-frame clones only, not all of them. This sample yields around 40,000 clones, of which less than 85% are seen a single time; about 2.2% belongs to the top ten. The sample's time point: week 23, last vaccination. Doses consisted of 300 ug of mutant IDH1 20-mer peptide each, paired with topical imiquimod. In regard to this clone: Its antigen is undetermined.

CDR1 and CDR2 (germline): SGHRS, YFSETQ. Trimming removed 1 base from V and 2 bases from J, with 7 bases in between. This CDR3 contains 13 residues. This sequence joins TRBV5-1 and TRBJ2-7; D unresolved. Specimen: PBMCs, collected from a glioma patient whose treatment included an IDH1 peptide vaccine. The source is a young woman with glioma. Some clones in this sample may be carry-over from other donors' samples. CDR3 region: CASSLTSTYEQYF. Written as DNA, the CDR3 is TGCGCCAGCAGCTTGACCAGCACCTACGAGCAGTACTTC.